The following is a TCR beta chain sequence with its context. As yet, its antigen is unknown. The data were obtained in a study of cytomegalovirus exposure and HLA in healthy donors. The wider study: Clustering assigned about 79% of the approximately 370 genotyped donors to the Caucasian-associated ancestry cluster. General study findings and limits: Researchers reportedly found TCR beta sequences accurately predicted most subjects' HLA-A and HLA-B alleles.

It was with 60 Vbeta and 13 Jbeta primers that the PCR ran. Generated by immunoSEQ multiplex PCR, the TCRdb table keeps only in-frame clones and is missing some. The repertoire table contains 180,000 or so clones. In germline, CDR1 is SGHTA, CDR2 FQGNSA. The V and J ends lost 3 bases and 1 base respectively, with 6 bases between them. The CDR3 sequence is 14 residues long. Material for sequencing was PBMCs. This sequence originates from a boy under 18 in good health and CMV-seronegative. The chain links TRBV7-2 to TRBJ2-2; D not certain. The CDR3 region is CASSFSRNTGELFF. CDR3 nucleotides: TGTGCCAGCAGCTTTAGCCGGAACACCGGGGAGCTGTTTTTT.